This T cell receptor (beta chain) was sequenced for a study of CD8+ T cells in alopecia areata. Study results and caveats: There were many expanded lesional clones persisting in scalp and blood during tofacitinib. Given one nonresponder, whether baseline CD8+ expansion relates to response remains uncertain.

Treatment noted: oral pan-JAK inhibitor, 5-10 mg twice daily. Peripheral blood and lesional scalp punch biopsies came from alopecia areata patients. Of note for this clone: The antigen is undetermined.

This CDR3 has 13 residues. After removal of 6 bases from V and 6 bases from J, the junction contained 3 bases not matched to a gene. CDR1 and CDR2 from the germline V gene are SNHLY and FYNNEI. Once RNA had been extracted, it was reverse transcribed into cDNA to act as the sequencing template. Clones were sequenced by immunoSEQ multiplex PCR, and TCRdb holds only the in-frame ones, with some missing. The sample contains approximately 190,000 clones, 55% to 75% of which appear only once. Sequencing was performed on CD4+ T cells sorted from blood, taken at week 24, from a patient treated with tofacitinib. The source is a human donor with alopecia areata. The rearrangement links TRBV2 to TRBJ1-1; 11 bases agree with TRBD1. Written as DNA, the CDR3 is TGTGCCAGCAGCGGACAGGGGGCAGCTGAAGCTTTCTTT. This gives the protein CASSGQGAAEAFF.